A selection of T cell receptor beta chains follows, all from one sample in a study of a mutant IDH1 vaccine in newly diagnosed glioma. These receptors' antigens are unknown. The protocol was immunoSEQ multiplex PCR, while the TCRdb copy is restricted to in-frame clones and leaves out a portion. The sample lists 35,000 to 50,000 clones, 80% to 95% occurring once. The input for sequencing was PBMCs, taken from a glioma patient whose treatment included an IDH1 peptide vaccine. All receptors derive from a man over 45 with glioma. CDR3s include the opening cysteine and the closing phenylalanine or tryptophan. A D gene is named only where the DNA matches it firmly. Not every row has a clone size; where given, it reads once, few, many or a size class.

>TRBJ1-5|.|.|TRBV18
CASSPQGYSNQPQHF
TGTGCCAGCTCACCACAGGGGTATAGCAATCAGCCCCAGCATTTT
>TRBJ2-7|.|.|TRBV6-1
CASSPFPGRGYEQYF
TGTGCCAGCAGCCCCTTCCCCGGCAGGGGCTACGAGCAGTACTTC
>TRBJ2-7|TRBD2|.|TRBV15
CATSRDTIRTSPLGEQYF
TGTGCCACCAGCAGAGACACCATCAGGACTAGCCCGCTCGGCGAGCAGTACTTC
>TRBJ2-7|TRBD2|.|TRBV30
CAWSWGRGGEQYF
TGTGCCTGGAGTTGGGGCCGGGGGGGCGAGCAGTACTTC
>TRBJ1-1|.|.|TRBV2
CASSEALWQTEAFF
TGTGCCAGCAGTGAAGCGCTTTGGCAGACTGAAGCTTTCTTT
>TRBJ2-7|.|once|TRBV5-8
CASSFRPKLYEQYF
TGTGCCAGCAGCTTCAGGCCAAAGCTTTACGAGCAGTACTTC
>TRBJ1-1|.|.|TRBV4-2
CASSQEIQGRTEAFF
TGTGCCAGCAGCCAAGAGATTCAGGGGAGGACTGAAGCTTTCTTT
>TRBJ2-7|TRBD2|.|TRBV7-9
CASSGRQGPLAGATYEQYF
TGTGCCAGCAGCGGGAGACAGGGTCCCTTAGCGGGAGCTACCTACGAGCAGTACTTC
>TRBJ2-7|.|.|TRBV2
CASRTRASYEQYF
TGTGCCAGTAGGACCCGGGCCTCCTACGAGCAGTACTTC
>TRBJ2-7|TRBD1|.|TRBV5-4
CASSAGQGAYEQYF
TGTGCCAGCAGCGCGGGACAGGGCGCCTACGAGCAGTACTTC
>TRBJ1-4|.|few|TRBV6-6
CASSLSNEKLFF
TGTGCCAGCAGTTTGAGTAATGAAAAACTGTTTTTT
>TRBJ1-1|.|.|TRBV5-1
CASSFAAGKVLGGTEAFF
TGCGCCAGCAGCTTCGCGGCAGGGAAGGTACTAGGCGGCACTGAAGCTTTCTTT
>TRBJ2-5|.|.|TRBV2
CASSEPATQYF
TGTGCCAGCAGCGAACCCGCGACCCAGTACTTC
>TRBJ2-2|TRBD2|.|TRBV5-1
CASSSGGQYTGELFF
TGCGCCAGCAGCTCGGGGGGGCAATACACCGGGGAGCTGTTTTTT
>TRBJ1-5|TRBD1|.|TRBV23-1
CASSPGATGEYSNQPQHF
TGCGCCAGCAGTCCGGGAGCGACAGGGGAATATAGCAATCAGCCCCAGCATTTT
>TRBJ2-1|.|.|TRBV7-9
CASTPGSNEQFF
TGTGCCAGCACCCCGGGTAGTAATGAGCAGTTCTTC
>TRBJ1-1|.|.|TRBV6-5
CASSPYSGVPTEAFF
TGTGCCAGCAGTCCTTACTCTGGGGTTCCCACTGAAGCTTTCTTT
>TRBJ1-1|TRBD1|.|TRBV29-1
CSGRDREGVGTEAFF
TGCAGCGGAAGGGACAGGGAGGGGGTCGGCACTGAAGCTTTCTTT
>TRBJ1-3|TRBD1|.|TRBV5-1
CASGRTGPFAPGNTIYF
TGCGCCAGCGGTAGGACAGGGCCTTTTGCTCCTGGAAACACCATATATTTT
>TRBJ2-3|.|.|TRBV6-4
CASSKSTGTDTQYF
TGTGCCAGCAGTAAATCTACAGGGACAGATACGCAGTATTTT
>TRBJ2-4|TRBD2|once|TRBV4-2
CASSQDRRLAGEDIQYF
TGTGCCAGCAGCCAAGACAGACGACTAGCGGGAGAAGACATTCAGTACTTC
>TRBJ1-4|.|.|TRBV2
CASSAGGHLNEKLFF
TGTGCCAGCAGTGCCGGGGGACACCTTAATGAAAAACTGTTTTTT
>TRBJ2-3|.|.|TRBV19
CASSPVRGRGTDTQYF
TGTGCCAGCTCCCCCGTGCGGGGGCGTGGTACAGATACGCAGTATTTT
>TRBJ1-1|.|.|TRBV12-5
CASGFGDTEAFF
TGTGCTAGTGGTTTTGGGGACACTGAAGCTTTCTTT
>TRBJ2-6|.|.|TRBV6-6
CASSYSGRAGANVLTF
TGTGCCAGCAGTTACTCCGGCAGGGCTGGGGCCAACGTCCTGACTTTC
>TRBJ2-7|TRBD1|.|TRBV5-5
CASSPGQGAYEQYF
TGTGCCAGCAGCCCTGGACAGGGGGCCTACGAGCAGTACTTC
>TRBJ1-2|.|.|TRBV2
CASSEGFKGAMGYTF
TGTGCCAGCAGTGAAGGATTTAAGGGAGCGATGGGCTACACCTTC
>TRBJ2-3|.|.|TRBV5-1
CASSWRTVPSTDTQYF
TGCGCCAGCAGCTGGAGGACAGTCCCTAGCACAGATACGCAGTATTTT
>TRBJ2-7|TRBD2|.|TRBV15
CATSREFSGRAAYEQYF
TGTGCCACCAGCAGAGAATTCAGCGGGAGGGCGGCGTACGAGCAGTACTTC
>TRBJ1-2|.|.|TRBV28
CASSLRGYGYTF
TGTGCCAGCAGTTTAAGGGGATATGGCTACACCTTC
>TRBJ2-7|TRBD2|.|TRBV4-1
CASSQTSSGSSYEQYF
TGCGCCAGCAGCCAAACGTCTAGCGGCAGCTCCTACGAGCAGTACTTC
>TRBJ2-7|TRBD1|.|TRBV7-2
CASSTGQGYEQYF
TGTGCCAGCAGCACGGGACAGGGCTACGAGCAGTACTTC
>TRBJ2-3|.|.|TRBV9
CASGGGETGTDTQYF
TGTGCCAGCGGGGGTGGGGAAACAGGCACAGATACGCAGTATTTT
>TRBJ2-1|.|.|TRBV6-1
CASSARQFSYNEQFF
TGTGCCAGCAGTGCCCGACAGTTCTCCTACAATGAGCAGTTCTTC
>TRBJ2-2|TRBD1|.|TRBV19
CASRSQGPGELFF
TGTGCCAGCCGTTCACAGGGGCCCGGGGAGCTGTTTTTT
>TRBJ1-2|.|.|TRBV30
CAWSPYSKSNYGYTF
TGTGCCTGGAGTCCTTACTCTAAATCTAACTATGGCTACACCTTC
>TRBJ1-1|.|.|TRBV18
CASSPDLLNTEAFF
TGTGCCAGCTCACCCGATCTACTGAACACTGAAGCTTTCTTT
>TRBJ1-6|.|.|TRBV7-9
CASSSQEGALLHF
TGTGCCAGCAGCTCCCAGGAGGGCGCACTCCTCCACTTT
>TRBJ2-2|TRBD2|.|TRBV7-9
CASSSPRVFDGGAIGELFF
TGTGCCAGCAGCTCCCCTCGGGTCTTTGACGGGGGGGCCATCGGGGAGCTGTTTTTT
>TRBJ1-4|.|.|TRBV19
CASSMGRAEKLFF
TGTGCCAGTAGTATGGGAAGGGCTGAAAAACTGTTTTTT
>TRBJ1-5|.|.|TRBV19
CASSVRDHNQPQHF
TGTGCCAGTAGTGTCCGGGACCACAATCAGCCCCAGCATTTT
>TRBJ2-1|TRBD2|.|TRBV5-1
CASSGTSGSNEQFF
TGCGCCAGCAGCGGGACTAGCGGGTCTAATGAGCAGTTCTTC
>TRBJ1-2|.|.|TRBV28
CATIRWGGYTF
TGTGCCACCATAAGGTGGGGCGGCTACACCTTC
>TRBJ2-5|.|.|TRBV14
CASSQVQSQETQYF
TGTGCCAGCAGCCAAGTTCAGTCCCAAGAGACCCAGTACTTC
>TRBJ2-1|.|.|TRBV6-1
CASSGHNEQFF
TGTGCCAGCAGTGGGCACAATGAGCAGTTCTTC
>TRBJ2-7|.|medium-sized|TRBV5-1
CASSFRDSYEQYF
TGCGCCAGCAGCTTCAGGGATTCCTACGAGCAGTACTTC
>TRBJ2-3|TRBD2|.|TRBV5-8
CASSHLAGPSTDTQYF
TGTGCCAGCAGCCACCTAGCGGGTCCGAGCACAGATACGCAGTATTTT
>TRBJ2-5|.|.|TRBV10-3
CAISESRGGWIETQYF
TGTGCCATCAGTGAGTCCCGCGGGGGCTGGATAGAGACCCAGTACTTC
>TRBJ2-7|.|.|TRBV6-4
CASFEQYF
TGTGCCAGCTTCGAGCAGTACTTC
>TRBJ1-2|.|.|TRBV10-1
CASSEQSFNYGYTF
TGCGCCAGCAGTGAACAGTCCTTTAACTATGGCTACACCTTC
>TRBJ2-3|TRBD2|.|TRBV5-1
CASIPAGGSTDTQYF
TGCGCCAGCATACCAGCGGGGGGGAGCACAGATACGCAGTATTTT
>TRBJ1-1|.|.|TRBV11-2
CASSQQGNTEAFF
TGTGCCAGCAGCCAACAGGGGAACACTGAAGCTTTCTTT
>TRBJ1-4|.|.|TRBV6-5
CASSYEGDSNEKLFF
TGTGCCAGCAGTTACGAGGGGGACTCTAATGAAAAACTGTTTTTT
>TRBJ1-1|.|.|TRBV6-5
CASSSPGTGEAFF
TGTGCCAGCAGTTCTCCAGGAACAGGTGAAGCTTTCTTT
>TRBJ2-5|TRBD2|.|TRBV19
CASSPGLAGGETQYF
TGTGCCAGTAGTCCTGGACTAGCGGGTGGGGAGACCCAGTACTTC
>TRBJ1-2|.|.|TRBV28
CASKNKGRSGYTF
TGTGCCAGTAAAAACAAGGGCCGAAGCGGCTACACCTTC
>TRBJ1-1|.|.|TRBV7-8
CASSLGPPGEAFF
TGTGCCAGCAGCTTAGGTCCGCCGGGCGAAGCTTTCTTT
>TRBJ1-2|TRBD1|.|TRBV5-4
CASSLPDRVYGYTF
TGTGCCAGCAGCCTCCCGGACAGGGTCTATGGCTACACCTTC
>TRBJ2-1|.|.|TRBV5-4
CASTLGPPANEQFF
TGTGCCAGCACCCTCGGGCCCCCCGCCAATGAGCAGTTCTTC